This T cell receptor beta chain is from a study of breast tumors, draining lymph nodes, adjacent tissues. The lymph nodes were axillary draining lymph nodes from breast cancer patients. The ends lost 6 bases at V and 4 bases at J; junction bases unmatched: 8. The CDR3 length is 15 residues. TCRdb reprocessed the multiplex PCR reads with MiXCR, giving one entry per CDR3 protein. Of about 230,000 distinct CDR3 sequences detected, 32% appear once; the ten largest clones hold around 1.5%. Study results and limitations: Tumors had less TCR diversity than lymph nodes, more than nontumor tissue. Data fit most tumor T cells coming from lymph node, expanding in tumor.

This clonotype came up once. Antigen specificity is unknown. The rearrangement uses TRBV12-3 or TRBV12-4 and TRBJ2-7, with 11 positions matching TRBD1. Source material: axillary lymph node tissue. This TCR was recovered from a female donor with breast cancer. Some clones in this sample may be carry-over from other donors' samples. The CDR3 loop is CASRRMDRGQYEQYF. The CDR3 bases are TGTGCCAGCAGAAGGATGGACAGGGGGCAATACGAGCAGTACTTC.